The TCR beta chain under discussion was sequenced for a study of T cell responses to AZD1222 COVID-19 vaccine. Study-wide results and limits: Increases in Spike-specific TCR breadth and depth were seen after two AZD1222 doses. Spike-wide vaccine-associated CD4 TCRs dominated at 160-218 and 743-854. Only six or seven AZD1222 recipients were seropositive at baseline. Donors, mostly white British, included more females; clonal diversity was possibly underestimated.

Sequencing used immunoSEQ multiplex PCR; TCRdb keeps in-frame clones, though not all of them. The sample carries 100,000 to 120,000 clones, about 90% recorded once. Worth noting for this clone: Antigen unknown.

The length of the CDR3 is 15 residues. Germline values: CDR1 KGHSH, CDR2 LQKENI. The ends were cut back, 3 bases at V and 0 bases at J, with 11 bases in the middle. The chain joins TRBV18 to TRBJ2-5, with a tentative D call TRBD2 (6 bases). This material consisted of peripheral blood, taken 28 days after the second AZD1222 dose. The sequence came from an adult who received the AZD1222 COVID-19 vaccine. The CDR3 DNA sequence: TGTGCCAGCTCACCCCCCCTAGCGCACCAAGAGACCCAGTACTTC. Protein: CASSPPLAHQETQYF. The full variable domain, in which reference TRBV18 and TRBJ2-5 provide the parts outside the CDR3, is NAGVMQNPRHLVRRRGQEARLRCSPMKGHSHVYWYRQLPEEGLKFMVYLQKENIIDESGMPKERFSAEFPKEGPSILRIQQVVRGDSAAYFCASSPPLAHQETQYFGPGTRLLVL.